One sample yielded the 16 T cell receptor beta chains listed below, sequenced in a study of shared clonotypes between healthy human individuals. The table came from immunoSEQ multiplex PCR; TCRdb's copy has only in-frame clones and leaves some out. In the table there are approximately 500,000 clones, 95% to 97% of which are singletons. What was sequenced was naive CD4+ T cells sorted from blood. This sample's subset: CD45RA+ positively selected. These receptors were taken from a woman in her twenties or thirties in good health.

The chain has TRBV5-8 and TRBJ1-4; TRBD1 aligns across 7 bases. The germline V gene encodes CDR1 SGHTS and CDR2 YDEGEE. V dropped 2 bases and J dropped 0; count of bases not matched to a gene: 7. This CDR3 is built from 17 residues. CDR3 residues: CASSLGTDSTTNEKLFF. The CDR3 DNA reads TGTGCCAGCAGCTTAGGGACAGATAGCACAACTAATGAAAAACTGTTTTTT.

This clone was recorded a few times. The V and J genes are TRBV2 and TRBJ1-5, with D uncertain. Trimming shortened V by 10 bases and J by 5 bases, and 18 bases separated the two germline ends. The CDR3 is 14 residues long. Germline V gene data show CDR1 as SNHLY and CDR2 as FYNNEI. CDR3 coding DNA: TGTGCCACGGCCCCGTTCGGCTTGGATCAGCCCCAGCATTTT. It yields the protein CATAPFGLDQPQHF.

The chain combines TRBV5-4 with TRBJ2-4, with TRBD2 as a possible D gene (5 bases). CDR3 length: 15 amino acids. Germline CDR1 reads SGHNT; CDR2 reads YYREEE (reference sequence). The V gene lost 3 bases and the J gene lost 0 bases, with 10 bases spanning the gap. DNA for the CDR3: TGTGCCAGCAGCTCTAAGGAGGTAGCCAAAAACATTCAGTACTTC. Translation gives CASSSKEVAKNIQYF.

The chain combines TRBV14 with TRBJ2-7, with TRBD1 identical over 8 bases. Germline values: CDR1 SGHDN, CDR2 FVKESK. J was trimmed by 5 bases and V by 6 bases; bases with no gene match: 6. The CDR3 totals 13 residues. CDR3 amino acids: CASRWTGTNEQYF. The CDR3 DNA reads TGTGCCAGCAGATGGACAGGGACCAACGAGCAGTACTTC. The full variable domain, completed using reference TRBV14 and TRBJ2-7, is EAGVTQFPSHSVIEKGQTVTLRCDPISGHDNLYWYRRVMGKEIKFLLHFVKESKQDESGMPNNRFLAERTGGTYSTLKVQPAELEDSGVYFCASRWTGTNEQYFGPGTRLTVT.

About this clone itself: Within the sample, other DNA sequences also encode this same CDR3. This chain connects TRBV4-1 to TRBJ2-7; tentatively, D is TRBD1 or TRBD2 (5 bases each). V was clipped by 1 base and J by 1 base, with 8 bases between them. The germline V gene encodes CDR1 MGHRA and CDR2 YSYEKL. The CDR3 is 14 amino acids. The CDR3 DNA sequence: TGCGCCAGCAGCCAAGGGGACGGTTCCTACGAGCAGTACTTC. Its translation: CASSQGDGSYEQYF.

The chain is built from TRBV5-5 and TRBJ2-7, with 12 bases fitting TRBD1. The CDR3 spans 16 residues. V shed 4 bases, J shed 6 bases, and the junction held 11 bases outside the gene matches. CDR1 SGHKS and CDR2 YYEKEE come from the germline V gene (reference sequence). DNA of the CDR3: TGTGCCAGCAGCCCCCGACCGGGACAGGGGGCGCTCGAGCAGTACTTC. It yields the protein CASSPRPGQGALEQYF.

This chain joins TRBV11-2 and TRBJ2-7; D gene unclear. This CDR3 is built from 12 residues. V lost 5 bases, J lost 4 bases, and 9 bases lay in between. Germline V gene sequence: CDR1 SGHAT, CDR2 FQNNGV. CDR3 sequence reads: CASSTTVYEQYF. In DNA form, the CDR3 reads TGTGCCAGCAGCACAACAGTTTACGAGCAGTACTTC.

V usage is TRBV28 and J usage is TRBJ2-2; 9 bases match TRBD1. With V trimmed by 6 bases and J by 4 bases, 3 bases remained unmatched. Germline values: CDR1 MDHEN, CDR2 SYDVKM. CDR3 length equals 14 residues. CDR3 protein: CASSPGQGTGELFF. The CDR3 DNA reads TGTGCCAGCAGCCCGGGACAGGGCACCGGGGAGCTGTTTTTT.

J is TRBJ2-7 and V is TRBV28; D is unclear. V lost 3 bases, J lost 5 bases, and 8 bases lay in between. Germline CDR1 MDHEN, CDR2 SYDVKM. The CDR3 consists of 12 residues. The CDR3, as DNA: TGTGCCAGCAGTTTCTGGGCGCACGAGCAGTACTTC. Translation gives CASSFWAHEQYF.

The gene calls are TRBV6-5 and TRBJ2-7, with 8 nucleotides matching TRBD2. The trim removed 2 bases at V and 2 bases at J, leaving 2 bases unmatched. This CDR3 comprises 14 residues. Per the germline V gene, CDR1 is MNHEY and CDR2 is SVGAGI. The CDR3 reads CASSYEGLAYEQYF. Written as DNA, the CDR3 is TGTGCCAGCAGTTACGAGGGACTAGCCTACGAGCAGTACTTC.

The chain has TRBV5-1 and TRBJ2-5; tentatively, D is TRBD1 (5 bases). The V end was cut by 1 base, the J end by 1 base, with 5 bases between. The germline V gene encodes CDR1 SGHRS and CDR2 YFSETQ. This CDR3 is 13 amino acids long. The CDR3 DNA reads TGCGCCAGCAGCTTGCAGGGCCAAGAGACCCAGTACTTC. Its protein product is CASSLQGQETQYF.

The chain is built from TRBV19 and TRBJ2-1, with 7 bases fitting TRBD2. The CDR3 has 16 residues. Losses at the gene ends were 3 bases for V and 7 bases for J; bases not matched to a gene: 12. Germline loops: CDR1 LNHDA, CDR2 SQIVND (reference sequence). The CDR3 nucleotides read TGTGCCAGTAGTATCTACCCAGCGGGATATATGAATGAGCAGTTCTTC. Amino acids: CASSIYPAGYMNEQFF.

The V and J genes are TRBV4-2 and TRBJ1-4, with 8 positions matching TRBD1. The CDR3 length is 14 residues. The V segment lost 6 bases and the J segment 8 bases; nucleotides outside the gene matches: 8. Germline V CDR1 and CDR2: LGHNA, YNFKEQ. The CDR3 loop is CASRGVDRGEKLFF. DNA for the CDR3: TGTGCCAGCAGGGGGGTTGACAGGGGAGAAAAACTGTTTTTT.

The rearrangement uses TRBV4-1 and TRBJ2-1; D gene unclear. V was clipped by 1 base and J by 6 bases, with 4 bases between them. CDR3 size: 12 residues. The germline V gene has CDR1 MGHRA and CDR2 YSYEKL. The CDR3 DNA follows: TGCGCCAGCAGCCAAGTCGGCAATGAGCAGTTCTTC. It translates to CASSQVGNEQFF.

The genes are TRBV19 and TRBJ2-1; TRBD2 agrees at 14 bases. V lost 9 bases to trimming and J lost 6 bases; unmatched junction nucleotides: 7. Germline loops: CDR1 LNHDA, CDR2 SQIVND (reference sequence). The CDR3 is 15 amino acids. CDR3 nucleotides: TGTGCCAGCGGATCCGGGACTAGCGGGAGCAATGAGCAGTTCTTC. Translation gives CASGSGTSGSNEQFF.

The chain carries TRBV5-1 and TRBJ2-2; no reliable D call. The CDR3 contains 13 residues. Germline CDR1 and CDR2: SGHRS and YFSETQ. V was cut by 3 bases and J by 6 bases, with 9 bases left in between. The DNA of the CDR3 is TGCGCCAGCAGCTCCCTTAGATCCGGGGAGCTGTTTTTT. Protein sequence: CASSSLRSGELFF.